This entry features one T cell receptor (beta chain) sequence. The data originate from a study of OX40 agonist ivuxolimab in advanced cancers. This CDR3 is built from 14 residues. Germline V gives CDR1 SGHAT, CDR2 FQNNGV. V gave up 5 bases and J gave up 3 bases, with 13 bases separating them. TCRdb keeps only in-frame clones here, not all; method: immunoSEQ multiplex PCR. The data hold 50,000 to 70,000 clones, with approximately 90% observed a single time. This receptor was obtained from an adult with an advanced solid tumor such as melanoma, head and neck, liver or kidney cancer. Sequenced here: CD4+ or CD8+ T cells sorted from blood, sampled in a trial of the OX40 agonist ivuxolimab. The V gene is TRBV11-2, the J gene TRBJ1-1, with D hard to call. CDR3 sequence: CASSPTTAHTEAFF. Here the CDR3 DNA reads TGTGCCAGCAGCCCAACTACTGCCCACACTGAAGCTTTCTTT.